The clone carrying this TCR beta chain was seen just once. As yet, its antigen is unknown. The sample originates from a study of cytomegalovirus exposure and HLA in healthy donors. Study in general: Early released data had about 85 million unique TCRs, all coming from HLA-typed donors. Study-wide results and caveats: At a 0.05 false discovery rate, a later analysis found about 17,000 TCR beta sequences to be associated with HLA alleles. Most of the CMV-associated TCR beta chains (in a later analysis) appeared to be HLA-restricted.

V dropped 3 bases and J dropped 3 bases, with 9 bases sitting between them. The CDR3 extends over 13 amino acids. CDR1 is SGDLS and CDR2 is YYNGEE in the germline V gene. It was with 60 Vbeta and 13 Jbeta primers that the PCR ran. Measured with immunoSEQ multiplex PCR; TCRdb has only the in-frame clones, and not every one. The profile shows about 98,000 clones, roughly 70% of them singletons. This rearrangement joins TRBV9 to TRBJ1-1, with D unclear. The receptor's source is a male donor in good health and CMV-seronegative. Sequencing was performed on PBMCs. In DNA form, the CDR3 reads TGTGCCAGCAGCGCGCACGGGGACACTGAAGCTTTCTTT. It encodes CASSAHGDTEAFF.